This T cell receptor (beta chain) was identified in a study of breast tumors, draining lymph nodes, adjacent tissues. Study findings and constraints: Tumor and nontumor repertoires were significantly more similar in luminal-like than in basal-like breast cancer. Data only fit, rather than demonstrated, lymph node origin of most tumor T cells. Compared with lymph nodes, tumors were less diverse; compared with nontumor tissue, more.

To note about this clonotype: The antigen is not known.

Breast cancer patients provided tissue from their axillary draining lymph nodes. Germline-derived CDR1 and CDR2 are DFQATT and SNEGSKA (reference sequence). CDR3 length equals 17 residues. The trim removed 3 bases at V and 0 bases at J, leaving 5 bases unmatched. TCRdb independently ran MiXCR on the multiplex PCR reads; one entry per CDR3 protein. The sample has 120,000 to 150,000 distinct CDR3 sequences; about 33% are singletons. This receptor was taken from a female donor with breast cancer. Some clones in this sample may be carry-over from other donors' samples. The sample taken for sequencing was axillary lymph node tissue. The rearrangement links TRBV20-1 to TRBJ2-3, with 14 bases aligning to TRBD2. The CDR3 DNA is TGCAGTGCTAGGGCCGGGACTAGCGGGGGTAGCACAGATACGCAGTATTTT. It translates to CSARAGTSGGSTDTQYF.